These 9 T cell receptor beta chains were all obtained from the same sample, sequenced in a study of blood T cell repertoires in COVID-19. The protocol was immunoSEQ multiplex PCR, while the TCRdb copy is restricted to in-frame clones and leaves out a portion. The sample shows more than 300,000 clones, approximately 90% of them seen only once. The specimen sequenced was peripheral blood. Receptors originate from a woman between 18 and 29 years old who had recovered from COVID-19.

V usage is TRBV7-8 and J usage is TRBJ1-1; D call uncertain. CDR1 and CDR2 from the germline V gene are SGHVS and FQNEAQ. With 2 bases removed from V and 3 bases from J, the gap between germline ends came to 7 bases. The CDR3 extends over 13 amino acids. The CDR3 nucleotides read TGTGCCAGCAGCTTAATTCCGTACACTGAAGCTTTCTTT. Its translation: CASSLIPYTEAFF.

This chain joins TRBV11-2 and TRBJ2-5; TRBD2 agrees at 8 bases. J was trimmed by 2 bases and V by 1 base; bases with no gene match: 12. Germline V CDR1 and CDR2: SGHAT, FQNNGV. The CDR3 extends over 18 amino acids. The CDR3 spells CASSLGPAGARSQETQYF. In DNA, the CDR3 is TGTGCCAGCAGCTTAGGCCCAGCGGGAGCGCGGTCTCAAGAGACCCAGTACTTC.

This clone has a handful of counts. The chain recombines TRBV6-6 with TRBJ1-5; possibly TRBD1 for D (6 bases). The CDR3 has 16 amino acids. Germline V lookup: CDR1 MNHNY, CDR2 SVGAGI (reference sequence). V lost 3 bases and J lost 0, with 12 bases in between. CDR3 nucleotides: TGTGCCAGCAGTTATCAGACAGGCAATAGCAATCAGCCCCAGCATTTT. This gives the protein CASSYQTGNSNQPQHF.

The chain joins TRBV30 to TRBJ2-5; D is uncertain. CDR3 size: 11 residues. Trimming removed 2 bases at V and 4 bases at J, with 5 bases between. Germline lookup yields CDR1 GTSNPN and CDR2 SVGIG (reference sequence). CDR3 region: CAWSSVETQYF. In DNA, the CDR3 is TGTGCCTGGAGTAGCGTAGAGACCCAGTACTTC.

CDR3 protein: CASTAGQETQYF. CDR3 DNA: TGTGCCAGCACCGCAGGCCAAGAGACCCAGTACTTC. This chain joins TRBV7-9 and TRBJ2-5; no clear D gene. CDR3 length: 12 residues. Trimming pared 7 bases from V and 1 base from J, leaving 7 bases between. Germline loops: CDR1 SEHNR, CDR2 FQNEAQ (reference sequence).

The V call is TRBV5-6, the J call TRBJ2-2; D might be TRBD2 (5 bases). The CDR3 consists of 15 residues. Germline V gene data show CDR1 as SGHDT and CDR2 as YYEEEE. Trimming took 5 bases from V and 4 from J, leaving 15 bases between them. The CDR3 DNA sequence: TGTGCCAGCAGATTAGCGCGAACGGGCACCGGGGAGCTGTTTTTT. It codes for CASRLARTGTGELFF.

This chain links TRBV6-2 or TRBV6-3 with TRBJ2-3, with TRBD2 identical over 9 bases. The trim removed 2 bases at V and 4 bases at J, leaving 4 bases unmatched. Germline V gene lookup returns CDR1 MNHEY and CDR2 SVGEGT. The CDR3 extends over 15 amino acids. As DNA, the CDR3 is TGTGCCAGCAGTTACGCGGGAGGGCCTGCAGATACGCAGTATTTT. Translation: CASSYAGGPADTQYF.

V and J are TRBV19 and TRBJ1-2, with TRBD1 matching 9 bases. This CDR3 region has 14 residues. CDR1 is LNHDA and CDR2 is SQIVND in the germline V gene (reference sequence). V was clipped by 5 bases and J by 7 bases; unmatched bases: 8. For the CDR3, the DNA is TGTGCCAGTAGTGTACGACCGGGACAGGGTGGCTACACCTTC. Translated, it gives CASSVRPGQGGYTF.

The CDR3 here is CASSPQGTQPQHF. CDR3 coding DNA: TGTGCCAGCAGTCCCCAGGGTACTCAGCCCCAGCATTTT. The rearrangement joins TRBV28 to TRBJ1-5, with TRBD1 as a possible D gene (5 bases). V lost 5 bases and J lost 6, with 11 bases in between. The length of the CDR3 is 13 residues. Germline values: CDR1 MDHEN, CDR2 SYDVKM.